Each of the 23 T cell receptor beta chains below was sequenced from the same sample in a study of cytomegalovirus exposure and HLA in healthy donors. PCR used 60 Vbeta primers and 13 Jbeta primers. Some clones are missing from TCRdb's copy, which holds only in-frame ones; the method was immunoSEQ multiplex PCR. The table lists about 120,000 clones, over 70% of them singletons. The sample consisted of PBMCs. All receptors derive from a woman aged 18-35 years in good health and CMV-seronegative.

The CDR3 nucleotides are TGTGCCAGCTATCGTGAAGGGACAGGCAACTCTGGGGCCAACGTCCTGACTTTC. Translated: CASYREGTGNSGANVLTF. The chain carries TRBV27 and TRBJ2-6; the match to TRBD1 covers 8 bases. V lost 8 bases and J lost 0; bases outside the gene matches: 12. The length of the CDR3 is 18 residues. CDR1 and CDR2 from the germline V gene are MNHEY and SMNVEV (reference sequence).

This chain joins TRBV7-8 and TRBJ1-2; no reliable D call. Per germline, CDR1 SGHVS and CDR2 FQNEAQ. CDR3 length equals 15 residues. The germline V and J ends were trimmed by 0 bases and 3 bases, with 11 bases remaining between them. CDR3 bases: TGTGCCAGCAGCTTAGCGCTGGGTCTAGACTATGGCTACACCTTC. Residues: CASSLALGLDYGYTF.

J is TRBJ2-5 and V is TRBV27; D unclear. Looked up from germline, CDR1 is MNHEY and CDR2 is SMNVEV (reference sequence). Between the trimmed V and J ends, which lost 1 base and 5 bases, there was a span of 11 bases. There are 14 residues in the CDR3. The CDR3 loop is CASSLWSWSETQYF. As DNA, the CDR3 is TGTGCCAGCAGTTTATGGTCCTGGAGCGAGACCCAGTACTTC.

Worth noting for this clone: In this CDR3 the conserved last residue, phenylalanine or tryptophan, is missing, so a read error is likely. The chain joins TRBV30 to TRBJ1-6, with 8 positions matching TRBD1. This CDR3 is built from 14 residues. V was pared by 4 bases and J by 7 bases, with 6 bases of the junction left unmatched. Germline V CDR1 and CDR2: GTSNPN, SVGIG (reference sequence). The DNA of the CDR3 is TGTGCCTGGACTACGGGACAGGTGAATTCACCCCTCCACGTT. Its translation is CAWTTGQVNSPLHV.

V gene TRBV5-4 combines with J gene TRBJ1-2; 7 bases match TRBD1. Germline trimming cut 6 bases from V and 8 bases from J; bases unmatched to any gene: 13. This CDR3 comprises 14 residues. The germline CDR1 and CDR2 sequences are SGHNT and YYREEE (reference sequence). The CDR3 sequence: CASTLTNRGRGYTF. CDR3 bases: TGTGCCAGCACCCTAACGAACAGGGGCCGGGGCTACACCTTC.

CDR3 loop: CASSQNRGVSSTNEKLFF. Written as DNA, the CDR3 is TGTGCCAGCAGCCAAAATCGGGGGGTTTCGTCAACTAATGAAAAACTGTTTTTT. The chain combines TRBV7-6 with TRBJ1-4; weak D call: TRBD1 (5 bases). The germline V and J ends were trimmed by 5 bases and 0 bases, with 19 bases remaining between them. This CDR3 is 18 amino acids long. Germline V gene lookup returns CDR1 SGHVS and CDR2 FNYEAQ.

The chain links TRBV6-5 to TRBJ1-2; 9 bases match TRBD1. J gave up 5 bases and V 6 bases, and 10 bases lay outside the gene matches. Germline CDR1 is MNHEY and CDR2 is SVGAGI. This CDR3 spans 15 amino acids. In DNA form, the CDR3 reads TGTGCCAGCAGGAGACAGGGGGTAGCTCTGTATGGCTACACCTTC. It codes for CASRRQGVALYGYTF.

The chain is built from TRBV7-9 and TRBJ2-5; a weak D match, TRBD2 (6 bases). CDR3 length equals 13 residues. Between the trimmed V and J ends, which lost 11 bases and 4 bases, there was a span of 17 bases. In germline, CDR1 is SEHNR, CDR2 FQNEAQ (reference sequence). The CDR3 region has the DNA TGTGCCTCTAACGGGGGAGCAGTAGAGACCCAGTACTTC. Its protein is CASNGGAVETQYF.

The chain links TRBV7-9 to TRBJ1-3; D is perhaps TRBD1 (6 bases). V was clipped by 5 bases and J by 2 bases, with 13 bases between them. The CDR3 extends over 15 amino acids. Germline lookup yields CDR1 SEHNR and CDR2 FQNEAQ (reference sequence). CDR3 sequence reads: CASSRQELAGNTIYF. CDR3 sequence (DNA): TGTGCCAGCAGCCGACAGGAGTTGGCTGGAAACACCATATATTTT.

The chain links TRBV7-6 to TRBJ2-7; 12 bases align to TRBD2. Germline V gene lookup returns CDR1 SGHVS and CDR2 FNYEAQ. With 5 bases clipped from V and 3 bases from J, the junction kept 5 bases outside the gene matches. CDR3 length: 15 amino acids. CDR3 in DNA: TGTGCCAGCAGCCCTAGCGGGGGGGCCGGCTACGAGCAGTACTTC. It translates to CASSPSGGAGYEQYF.

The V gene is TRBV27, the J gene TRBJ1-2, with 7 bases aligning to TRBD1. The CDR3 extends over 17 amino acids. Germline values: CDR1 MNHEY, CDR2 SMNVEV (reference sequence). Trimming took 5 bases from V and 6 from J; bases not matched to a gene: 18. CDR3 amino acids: CASSPIRPTGVAHGYTF. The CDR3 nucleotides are TGTGCCAGCAGTCCAATACGCCCCACAGGGGTCGCACATGGCTACACCTTC.

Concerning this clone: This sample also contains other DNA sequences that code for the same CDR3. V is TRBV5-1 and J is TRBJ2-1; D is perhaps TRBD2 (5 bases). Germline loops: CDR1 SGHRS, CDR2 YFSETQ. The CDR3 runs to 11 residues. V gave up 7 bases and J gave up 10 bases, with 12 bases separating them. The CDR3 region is CASSQTGEQFF. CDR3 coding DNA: TGCGCCAGCTCTCAGACGGGGGAGCAGTTCTTC.

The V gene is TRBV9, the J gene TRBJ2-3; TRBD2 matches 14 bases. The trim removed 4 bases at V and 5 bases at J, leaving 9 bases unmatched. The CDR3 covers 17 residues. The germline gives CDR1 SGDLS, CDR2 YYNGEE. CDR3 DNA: TGTGCCAGCAGCACGGGGACTAGCGGGGGAGGGAGAGATACGCAGTATTTT. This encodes CASSTGTSGGGRDTQYF.

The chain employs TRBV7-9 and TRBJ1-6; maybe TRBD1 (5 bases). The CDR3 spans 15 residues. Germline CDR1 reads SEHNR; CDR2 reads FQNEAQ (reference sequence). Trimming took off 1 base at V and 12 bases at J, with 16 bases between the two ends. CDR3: CASSLVGDRSLPLHF. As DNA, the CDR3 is TGTGCCAGCAGCTTAGTGGGTGACAGATCACTACCCCTCCACTTT.

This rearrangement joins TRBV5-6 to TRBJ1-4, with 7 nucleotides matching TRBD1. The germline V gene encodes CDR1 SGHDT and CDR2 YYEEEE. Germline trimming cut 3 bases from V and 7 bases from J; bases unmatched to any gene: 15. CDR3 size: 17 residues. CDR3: CASSSVRPRQGGEKLFF. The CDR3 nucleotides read TGTGCCAGCAGCTCCGTTCGGCCTAGACAGGGAGGTGAAAAACTGTTTTTT. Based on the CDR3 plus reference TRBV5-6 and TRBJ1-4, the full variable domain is DAGVTQSPTHLIKTRGQQVTLRCSPKSGHDTVSWYQQALGQGPQFIFQYYEEEERQRGNFPDRFSGHQFPNYSSELNVNALLLGDSALYLCASSSVRPRQGGEKLFFGSGTQLSVL.

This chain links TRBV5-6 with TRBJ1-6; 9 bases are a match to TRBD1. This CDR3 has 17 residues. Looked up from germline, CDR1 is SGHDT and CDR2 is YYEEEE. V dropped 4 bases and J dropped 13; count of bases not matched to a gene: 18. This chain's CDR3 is CASSGLLDRGTVYPLHF. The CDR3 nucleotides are TGTGCCAGCAGCGGACTCCTTGACAGGGGGACCGTATACCCCCTCCACTTT.

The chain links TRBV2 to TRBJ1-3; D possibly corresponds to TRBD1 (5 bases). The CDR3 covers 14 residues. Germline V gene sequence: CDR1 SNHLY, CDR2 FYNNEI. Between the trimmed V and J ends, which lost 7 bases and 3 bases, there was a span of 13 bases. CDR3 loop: CASKYGRVGNTIYF. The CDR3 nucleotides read TGTGCCAGCAAGTATGGCAGGGTTGGAAACACCATATATTTT. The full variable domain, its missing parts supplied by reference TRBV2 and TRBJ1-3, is EPEVTQTPSHQVTQMGQEVILRCVPISNHLYFYWYRQILGQKVEFLVSFYNNEISEKSEIFDDQFSVERPDGSNFTLKIRSTKLEDSAMYFCASKYGRVGNTIYFGEGSWLTVV.

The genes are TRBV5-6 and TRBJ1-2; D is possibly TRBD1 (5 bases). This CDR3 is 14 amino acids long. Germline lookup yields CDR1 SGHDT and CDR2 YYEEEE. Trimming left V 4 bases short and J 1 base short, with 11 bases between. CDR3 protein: CASSLPDSNYGYTF. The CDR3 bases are TGTGCCAGCAGCCTGCCAGACAGTAACTATGGCTACACCTTC.

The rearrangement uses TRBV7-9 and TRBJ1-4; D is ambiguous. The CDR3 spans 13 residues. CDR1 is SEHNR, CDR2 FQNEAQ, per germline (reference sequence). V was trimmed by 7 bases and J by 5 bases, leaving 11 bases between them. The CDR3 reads CASNVRGNEKLFF. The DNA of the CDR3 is TGTGCCAGCAATGTAAGAGGGAATGAAAAACTGTTTTTT. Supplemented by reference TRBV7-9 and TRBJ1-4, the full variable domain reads DTGVSQNPRHKITKRGQNVTFRCDPISEHNRLYWYRQTLGQGPEFLTYFQNEAQLEKSRLLSDRFSAERPKGSFSTLEIQRTEQGDSAMYLCASNVRGNEKLFFGSGTQLSVL.

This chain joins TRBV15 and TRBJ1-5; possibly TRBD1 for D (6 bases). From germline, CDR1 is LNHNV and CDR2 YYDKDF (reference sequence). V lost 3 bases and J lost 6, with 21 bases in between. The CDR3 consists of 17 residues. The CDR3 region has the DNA TGTGCCACCAGCAGGGGGGGGAGGGGGGCGTCGGTTCAGCCCCAGCATTTT. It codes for CATSRGGRGASVQPQHF.

As DNA, the CDR3 is TGTGCCAGCAGTTTAAGGGGTGGCAGGGGCGGAGGTCAGCCCCAGCATTTT. Translated, it gives CASSLRGGRGGGQPQHF. The J gene is TRBJ1-5, the V gene TRBV28, with D possibly TRBD1 on 6 matching bases. The germline gives CDR1 MDHEN, CDR2 SYDVKM. The ends were cut back, 2 bases at V and 6 bases at J, with 20 bases in the middle. This CDR3 has 17 amino acids.

The CDR3, as DNA: TGTGCCAGCAGCCCACACGGGATTGAAGCTTTCTTT. Translation gives CASSPHGIEAFF. The chain combines TRBV5-4 with TRBJ1-1; D call uncertain. V was trimmed by 4 bases and J by 7 bases, leaving 11 bases between them. CDR1 and CDR2 from the germline V gene are SGHNT and YYREEE (reference sequence). The CDR3 is made up of 12 amino acids.

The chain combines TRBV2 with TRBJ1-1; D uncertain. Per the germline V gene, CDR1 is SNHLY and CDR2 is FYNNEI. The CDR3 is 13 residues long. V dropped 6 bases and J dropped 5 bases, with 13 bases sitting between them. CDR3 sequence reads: CASRNIVGTEAFF. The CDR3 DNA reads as TGTGCCAGCAGAAACATCGTCGGGACTGAAGCTTTCTTT.